A selection of T cell receptor beta chains follows, all from one sample in a study of spatial heterogeneity in lung cancer. A single record per CDR3 protein comes from TCRdb applying MiXCR to the 5' RACE reads. The table includes 7,000 to 8,000 distinct CDR3 sequences, roughly 7.2% detected once. The sequencing here drew on PBMCs, taken at surgery. Every receptor here comes from a male donor with early-stage non-small cell lung cancer. CDR3s include the opening cysteine and the closing phenylalanine or tryptophan. The order of the fields is CDR3 DNA, CDR3 protein, clone size, D gene, CDR3 length, J gene, V gene. A D gene is named only where the DNA matches it firmly. Some rows have no size entry. The others give once, few or many, or a class for an expanded clone.

cdr3_nt: TGCAGTGCTAGCCCCGGGAGCGCCCGCGAGCAGTACTTC
cdr3_aa: CSASPGSAREQYF
clone_size: many
d_call: -
cdr3_length: 13
j_call: TRBJ2-7
v_call: TRBV20-1

cdr3_nt: TGTGCCATCAGTGCATCCCTGACAGGGGAACGGTTGGGCACAGATACGCAGTATTTT
cdr3_aa: CAISASLTGERLGTDTQYF
clone_size: many
d_call: TRBD1
cdr3_length: 19
j_call: TRBJ2-3
v_call: TRBV10-3

cdr3_nt: TGTGCCAGCAGTCCACCAGGGGGCATGAACACTGAAGCTTTCTTT
cdr3_aa: CASSPPGGMNTEAFF
clone_size: many
d_call: TRBD1
cdr3_length: 15
j_call: TRBJ1-1
v_call: TRBV28

cdr3_nt: TGTGCCAGCAGTTTGGACAGCAATCAGCCCCAGCATTTT
cdr3_aa: CASSLDSNQPQHF
clone_size: many
d_call: -
cdr3_length: 13
j_call: TRBJ1-5
v_call: TRBV6-5

cdr3_nt: TGCGCCAGCAGCTTGTCCGGGAGGGTGGAGACCCAGTACTTC
cdr3_aa: CASSLSGRVETQYF
clone_size: -
d_call: TRBD2
cdr3_length: 14
j_call: TRBJ2-5
v_call: TRBV5-1

cdr3_nt: TGTGCCAGCCTCCCCGAGGGGGAGGGTCCCGGAGAGACCCAGTACTTC
cdr3_aa: CASLPEGEGPGETQYF
clone_size: many
d_call: -
cdr3_length: 16
j_call: TRBJ2-5
v_call: TRBV28

cdr3_nt: TGTGCCAGCAGCCCGGGACAGGGGGCCTACGAGCAGTACTTC
cdr3_aa: CASSPGQGAYEQYF
clone_size: many
d_call: TRBD1
cdr3_length: 14
j_call: TRBJ2-7
v_call: TRBV5-5

cdr3_nt: TGTGCCAGCAGTTCCGGGGACAGGGGGAACACTGAAGCTTTCTTT
cdr3_aa: CASSSGDRGNTEAFF
clone_size: large
d_call: TRBD1
cdr3_length: 15
j_call: TRBJ1-1
v_call: TRBV28

cdr3_nt: TGCAGCGCTGAAAACAGGGGCATCAAAAACATTCAGTACTTC
cdr3_aa: CSAENRGIKNIQYF
clone_size: many
d_call: TRBD1
cdr3_length: 14
j_call: TRBJ2-4
v_call: TRBV29-1

cdr3_nt: TGCGCCAGCAGTCAATCCGTGAAGACAGGGGAGGTTTCCGGGGAGCTGTTTTTT
cdr3_aa: CASSQSVKTGEVSGELFF
clone_size: many
d_call: TRBD1
cdr3_length: 18
j_call: TRBJ2-2
v_call: TRBV23-1

cdr3_nt: TGTGCCAGCAGTTATACTATTCTCGGATACGAGCAGTACTTC
cdr3_aa: CASSYTILGYEQYF
clone_size: many
d_call: -
cdr3_length: 14
j_call: TRBJ2-7
v_call: TRBV6-5

cdr3_nt: TGTGCCAGCAAAGAGCTAGCCAAAAACATTCAGTACTTC
cdr3_aa: CASKELAKNIQYF
clone_size: many
d_call: -
cdr3_length: 13
j_call: TRBJ2-4
v_call: TRBV27

cdr3_nt: TGTGCCAGCCGCAGGTTCGGGACTAATGAAAAACTGTTTTTT
cdr3_aa: CASRRFGTNEKLFF
clone_size: many
d_call: -
cdr3_length: 14
j_call: TRBJ1-4
v_call: TRBV6-1

cdr3_nt: TGCGCCAGCAGCGGGCTAGCGAACACCGGGGAGCTGTTTTTT
cdr3_aa: CASSGLANTGELFF
clone_size: many
d_call: -
cdr3_length: 14
j_call: TRBJ2-2
v_call: TRBV10-2

cdr3_nt: TGCGCCAGCACCCCGGGACAGGGCTTTACTGAAGCTTTCTTT
cdr3_aa: CASTPGQGFTEAFF
clone_size: few
d_call: TRBD1
cdr3_length: 14
j_call: TRBJ1-1
v_call: TRBV5-1

cdr3_nt: TGCGCCAGCAGACCCGGGACAGGGCAAAGGGATGAGCAGTTCTTC
cdr3_aa: CASRPGTGQRDEQFF
clone_size: many
d_call: TRBD1
cdr3_length: 15
j_call: TRBJ2-1
v_call: TRBV5-1

cdr3_nt: TGTGCCAGCTCACAGGGGATCACCGACAGCAATCAGCCCCAGCATTTT
cdr3_aa: CASSQGITDSNQPQHF
clone_size: many
d_call: -
cdr3_length: 16
j_call: TRBJ1-5
v_call: TRBV18

cdr3_nt: TGTGCCAGCAGCCAAGGTCCGGGGAGGGATTCACCCCTCCACTTT
cdr3_aa: CASSQGPGRDSPLHF
clone_size: medium-sized
d_call: -
cdr3_length: 15
j_call: TRBJ1-6
v_call: TRBV3-1

cdr3_nt: TGTGCCAGCAGCACCCCCCTAGGCAGGGGAAACGAGCAGTACTTC
cdr3_aa: CASSTPLGRGNEQYF
clone_size: many
d_call: -
cdr3_length: 15
j_call: TRBJ2-7
v_call: TRBV3-1

cdr3_nt: TGTGCCAGCTTCGCCGGACTCCAAGAGACCCAGTACTTC
cdr3_aa: CASFAGLQETQYF
clone_size: many
d_call: -
cdr3_length: 13
j_call: TRBJ2-5
v_call: TRBV18

cdr3_nt: TGCGCCAGCAGTGAATTCAGGGGGCGTGACGGGGAGCTGTTTTTT
cdr3_aa: CASSEFRGRDGELFF
clone_size: many
d_call: TRBD1
cdr3_length: 15
j_call: TRBJ2-2
v_call: TRBV10-2

cdr3_nt: TGTGCCACGAGAGGAGCGGGAGGGCCTTGGACAGATACGCAGTATTTT
cdr3_aa: CATRGAGGPWTDTQYF
clone_size: many
d_call: TRBD2
cdr3_length: 16
j_call: TRBJ2-3
v_call: TRBV28

cdr3_nt: TGTGCCAGGCTATTAGCCGGGACAGGGAGTAGCTACGAGCAGTACTTC
cdr3_aa: CARLLAGTGSSYEQYF
clone_size: many
d_call: -
cdr3_length: 16
j_call: TRBJ2-7
v_call: TRBV21-1

cdr3_nt: TGTGCCAGCAGTGAACACGGTGCTCAGCCCCAGCATTTT
cdr3_aa: CASSEHGAQPQHF
clone_size: many
d_call: -
cdr3_length: 13
j_call: TRBJ1-5
v_call: TRBV6-1

cdr3_nt: TGCGCCAGCAGCTTGGCTCCTAGGGGGGCCACAGATACGCAGTATTTT
cdr3_aa: CASSLAPRGATDTQYF
clone_size: many
d_call: -
cdr3_length: 16
j_call: TRBJ2-3
v_call: TRBV5-1

cdr3_nt: TGTGCCAGCAGCTTTGGCGGGGGCTACGAGCAGTACTTC
cdr3_aa: CASSFGGGYEQYF
clone_size: many
d_call: TRBD2
cdr3_length: 13
j_call: TRBJ2-7
v_call: TRBV7-2

cdr3_nt: TGTGCCAGCAGCCCCGACAACGAGGACGGCTACACCTTC
cdr3_aa: CASSPDNEDGYTF
clone_size: many
d_call: -
cdr3_length: 13
j_call: TRBJ1-2
v_call: TRBV7-9

cdr3_nt: TGTGCCAGCAGCCGAGACAGGGGCTATGGCTACACCTTC
cdr3_aa: CASSRDRGYGYTF
clone_size: medium-sized
d_call: TRBD1
cdr3_length: 13
j_call: TRBJ1-2
v_call: TRBV7-9

cdr3_nt: TGCAGTGCCTCTTGGGGCCCGGGATTTGTGAACACTGAAGCTTTCTTT
cdr3_aa: CSASWGPGFVNTEAFF
clone_size: many
d_call: -
cdr3_length: 16
j_call: TRBJ1-1
v_call: TRBV20-1

cdr3_nt: TGCGCCAGCAGCCACTGGGACAGCAAAGAGACCCAGTACTTC
cdr3_aa: CASSHWDSKETQYF
clone_size: many
d_call: TRBD1
cdr3_length: 14
j_call: TRBJ2-5
v_call: TRBV4-1

cdr3_nt: TGTGCCAGCACCATTTGGGCGGGACAGGGGGGTACGGGCACTGAAGCTTTCTTT
cdr3_aa: CASTIWAGQGGTGTEAFF
clone_size: many
d_call: TRBD1
cdr3_length: 18
j_call: TRBJ1-1
v_call: TRBV28

cdr3_nt: TGCGCCAGCAGCCTCGGACTAGCGGGGGGGACAGATACGCAGTATTTT
cdr3_aa: CASSLGLAGGTDTQYF
clone_size: many
d_call: TRBD2
cdr3_length: 16
j_call: TRBJ2-3
v_call: TRBV5-1

cdr3_nt: TGTGCCAGCAGTGATACCCAGAATTTACTGGTGAACACTGAAGCTTTCTTT
cdr3_aa: CASSDTQNLLVNTEAFF
clone_size: -
d_call: -
cdr3_length: 17
j_call: TRBJ1-1
v_call: TRBV2